This TCR beta chain was obtained from a study of cytomegalovirus exposure and HLA in healthy donors. Study-wide context: Earlier results showed roughly 120 million unique TCR beta sequences derived from roughly 190 million T cells.

This clone has only a few counts. The same CDR3 arises from other DNA sequences in this sample as well. The CDR3 is made up of 13 amino acids. Germline CDR1 is KGHSH and CDR2 is LQKENI. The V gene lost 2 bases and the J gene lost 0 bases, with 3 bases spanning the gap. The PCR contained 60 Vbeta and 13 Jbeta primers. As processed by the authors: Unique TCR beta chains numbered 60 million to 100 million in a later analysis, with roughly 10 million shared. TCRdb keeps only in-frame clones here, not all; method: immunoSEQ multiplex PCR. That table gives V, J and clone size, and the DNA gave D and trimming. The data show under 200,000 clones, roughly 80% seen once.

This clonotype was sampled from a woman in her 30s in good health and CMV-seropositive. The gene calls are TRBV18 and TRBJ2-3; no clear D. Sequencing was done on a sample of PBMCs. The CDR3 loop is CASSPLSTDTQYF. The CDR3 nucleotides read TGTGCCAGCTCACCATTAAGCACAGATACGCAGTATTTT.